The T cell receptor (beta chain) under discussion was sequenced for a study of T cell responses to AZD1222 COVID-19 vaccine. Study outcomes and limitations: Regions 160-218 and 743-854 held dominance among vaccine-associated CD4 TCRs, which spanned spike. In the spike-specific TCR repertoire, nearly half reportedly target unmutated variant regions. Only a handful of AZD1222 recipients, more than five in all, had baseline seropositivity. Most donors were white British and more were female, and clonal diversity was possibly underestimated.

The data were produced by immunoSEQ multiplex PCR, yet TCRdb's version contains in-frame clones alone and is incomplete. The table has roughly 180,000 clones, roughly 90% seen once. On this clone itself: Its antigen is unknown.

The sequence came from an adult who received the AZD1222 COVID-19 vaccine. The specimen comprised peripheral blood, sampled 28 days after the second AZD1222 dose.

CDR3 sequence reads: CAISVAGRGDTEAFF. Here the CDR3 DNA reads TGTGCCATCAGTGTCGCAGGGCGGGGGGACACTGAAGCTTTCTTT. The chain carries TRBV10-3 and TRBJ1-1; maybe TRBD1 (5 bases). This CDR3 is 15 amino acids long. Per the germline V gene, CDR1 is ENHRY and CDR2 is SYGVKD. Trimming cost V 4 bases and J 3 bases, with 15 bases left between them.